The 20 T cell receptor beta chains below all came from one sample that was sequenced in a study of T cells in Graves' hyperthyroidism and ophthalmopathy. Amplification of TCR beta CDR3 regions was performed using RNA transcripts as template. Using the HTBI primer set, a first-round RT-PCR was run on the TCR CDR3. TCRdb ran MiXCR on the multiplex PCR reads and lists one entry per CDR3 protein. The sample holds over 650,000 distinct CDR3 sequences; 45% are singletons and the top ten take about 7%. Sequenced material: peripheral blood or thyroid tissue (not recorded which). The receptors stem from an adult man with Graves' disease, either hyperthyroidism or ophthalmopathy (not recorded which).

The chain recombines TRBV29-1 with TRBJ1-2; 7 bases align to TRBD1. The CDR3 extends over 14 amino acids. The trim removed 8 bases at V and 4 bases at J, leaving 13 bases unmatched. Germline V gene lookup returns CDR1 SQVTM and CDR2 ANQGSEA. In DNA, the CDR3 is TGCAGCAGTTATACCCCGGGACAGACCTATGGCTACACCTTC. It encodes CSSYTPGQTYGYTF. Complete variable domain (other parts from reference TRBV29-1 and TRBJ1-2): SAVISQKPSRDICQRGTSLTIQCQVDSQVTMMFWYRQQPGQSLTLIATANQGSEATYESGFVIDKFPISRPNLTFSTLTVSNMSPEDSSIYLCSSYTPGQTYGYTFGSGTRLTVV.

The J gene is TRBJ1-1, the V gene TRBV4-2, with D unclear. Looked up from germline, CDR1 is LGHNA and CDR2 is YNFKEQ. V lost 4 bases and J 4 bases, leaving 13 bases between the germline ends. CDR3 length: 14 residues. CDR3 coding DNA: TGTGCCAGCAGCCCAGTTCTGGGCTTCACTGAAGCTTTCTTT. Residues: CASSPVLGFTEAFF.

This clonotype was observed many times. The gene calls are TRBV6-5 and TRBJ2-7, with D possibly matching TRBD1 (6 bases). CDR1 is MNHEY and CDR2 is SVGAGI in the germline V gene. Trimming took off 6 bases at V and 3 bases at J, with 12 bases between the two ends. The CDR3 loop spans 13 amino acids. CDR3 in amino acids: CASSPGGDYEQYF. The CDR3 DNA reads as TGTGCCAGCAGCCCTGGGGGCGACTACGAGCAGTACTTC.

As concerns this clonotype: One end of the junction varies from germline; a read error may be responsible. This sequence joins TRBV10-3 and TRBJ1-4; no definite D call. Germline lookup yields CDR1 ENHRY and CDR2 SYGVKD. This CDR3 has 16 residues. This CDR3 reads CASSYFSPDLNEKLFF. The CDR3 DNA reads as TGTGCCAGCAGTTACTTTTCCCCCGACCTTAATGAAAAACTGTTTTTT.

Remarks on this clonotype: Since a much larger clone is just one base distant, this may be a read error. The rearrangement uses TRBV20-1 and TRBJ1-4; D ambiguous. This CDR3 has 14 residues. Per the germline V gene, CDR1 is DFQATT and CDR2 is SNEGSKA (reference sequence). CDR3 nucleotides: TGCAGTGCTAGAGCCCCGGCACCTAATGAAAGACTGTTTTTT. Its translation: CSARAPAPNERLFF.

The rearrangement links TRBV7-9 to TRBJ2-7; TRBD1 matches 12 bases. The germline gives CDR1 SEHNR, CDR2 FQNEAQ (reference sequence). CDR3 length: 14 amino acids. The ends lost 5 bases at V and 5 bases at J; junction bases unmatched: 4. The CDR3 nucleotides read TGTGCCAGCAGCGTCGGGACAGGGGGCCACGAGCAGTACTTC. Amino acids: CASSVGTGGHEQYF.

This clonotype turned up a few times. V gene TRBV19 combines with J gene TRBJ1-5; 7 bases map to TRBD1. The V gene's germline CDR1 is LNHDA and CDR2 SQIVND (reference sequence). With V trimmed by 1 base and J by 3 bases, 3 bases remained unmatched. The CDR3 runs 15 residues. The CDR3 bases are TGTGCCAGTAGTATAGTGGGACAGAACAATCAGCCCCAGCATTTT. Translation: CASSIVGQNNQPQHF. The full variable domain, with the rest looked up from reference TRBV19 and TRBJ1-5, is DGGITQSPKYLFRKEGQNVTLSCEQNLNHDAMYWYRQDPGQGLRLIYYSQIVNDFQKGDIAEGYSVSREKKESFPLTVTSAQKNPTAFYLCASSIVGQNNQPQHFGDGTRLSIL.

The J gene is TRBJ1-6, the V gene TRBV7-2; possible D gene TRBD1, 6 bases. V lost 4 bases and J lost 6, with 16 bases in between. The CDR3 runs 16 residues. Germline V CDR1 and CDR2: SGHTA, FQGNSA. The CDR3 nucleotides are TGTGCCAGCAGCTCTAGCGGGGGGGCGATTAATTCACCCCTCCACTTT. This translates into CASSSSGGAINSPLHF. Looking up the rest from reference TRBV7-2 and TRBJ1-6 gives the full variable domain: GAGVSQSPSNKVTEKGKDVELRCDPISGHTALYWYRQSLGQGLEFLIYFQGNSAPDKSGLPSDRFSAERTGGSVSTLTIQRTQQEDSAVYLCASSSSGGAINSPLHFGNGTRLTVT.

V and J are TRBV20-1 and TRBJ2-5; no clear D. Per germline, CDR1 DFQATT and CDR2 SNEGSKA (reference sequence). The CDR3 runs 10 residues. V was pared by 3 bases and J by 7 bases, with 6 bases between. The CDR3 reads CSASMGTQYF. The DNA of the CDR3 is TGCAGTGCTAGCATGGGGACCCAGTACTTC.

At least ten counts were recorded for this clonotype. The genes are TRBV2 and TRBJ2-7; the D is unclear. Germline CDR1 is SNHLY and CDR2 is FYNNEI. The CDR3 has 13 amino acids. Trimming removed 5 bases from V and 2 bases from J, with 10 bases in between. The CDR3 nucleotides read TGTGCCAGCAGTCCCGACAACACCTACGAGCAGTACTTC. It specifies CASSPDNTYEQYF.

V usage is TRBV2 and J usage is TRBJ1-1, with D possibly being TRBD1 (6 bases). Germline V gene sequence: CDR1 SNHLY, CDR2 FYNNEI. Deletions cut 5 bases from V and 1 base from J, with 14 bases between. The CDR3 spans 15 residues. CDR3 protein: CASSYYGGSNTEAFF. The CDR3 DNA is TGTGCCAGCAGTTACTACGGGGGCTCGAACACTGAAGCTTTCTTT.

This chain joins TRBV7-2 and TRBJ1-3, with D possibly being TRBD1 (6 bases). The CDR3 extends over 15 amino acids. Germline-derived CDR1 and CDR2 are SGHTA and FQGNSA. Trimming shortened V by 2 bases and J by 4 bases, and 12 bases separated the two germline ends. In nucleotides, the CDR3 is TGTGCCAGCAGCTTAACGGGGGGCAACGGAAACACCATATATTTT. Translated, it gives CASSLTGGNGNTIYF.

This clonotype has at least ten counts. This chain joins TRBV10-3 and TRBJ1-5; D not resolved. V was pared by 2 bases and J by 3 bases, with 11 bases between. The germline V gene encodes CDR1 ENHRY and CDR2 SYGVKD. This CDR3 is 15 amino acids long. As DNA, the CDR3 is TGTGCCATCAGTGAGGCTCTGGGAGACAATCAGCCCCAGCATTTT. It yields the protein CAISEALGDNQPQHF.

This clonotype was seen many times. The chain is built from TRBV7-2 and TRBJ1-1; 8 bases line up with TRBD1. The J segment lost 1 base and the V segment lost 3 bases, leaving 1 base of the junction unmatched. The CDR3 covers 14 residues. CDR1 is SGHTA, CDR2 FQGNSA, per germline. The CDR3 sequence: CASSFQGANTEAFF. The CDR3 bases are TGTGCCAGCAGCTTTCAGGGGGCGAACACTGAAGCTTTCTTT. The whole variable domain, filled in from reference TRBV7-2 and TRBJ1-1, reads GAGVSQSPSNKVTEKGKDVELRCDPISGHTALYWYRQSLGQGLEFLIYFQGNSAPDKSGLPSDRFSAERTGGSVSTLTIQRTQQEDSAVYLCASSFQGANTEAFFGQGTRLTVV.

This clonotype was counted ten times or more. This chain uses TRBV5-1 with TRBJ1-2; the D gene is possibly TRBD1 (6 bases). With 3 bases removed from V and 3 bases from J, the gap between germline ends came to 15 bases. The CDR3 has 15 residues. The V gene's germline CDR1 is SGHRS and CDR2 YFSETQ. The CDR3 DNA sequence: TGCGCCAGCAGCTCGGATTCGACAGGCCACTATGGCTACACCTTC. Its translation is CASSSDSTGHYGYTF.

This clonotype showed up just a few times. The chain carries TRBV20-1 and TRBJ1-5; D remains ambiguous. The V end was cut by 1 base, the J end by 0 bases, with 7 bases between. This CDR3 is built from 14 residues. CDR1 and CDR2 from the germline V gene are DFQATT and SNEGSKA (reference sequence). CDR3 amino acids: CSARVDYSNQPQHF. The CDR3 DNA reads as TGCAGTGCTAGAGTTGACTATAGCAATCAGCCCCAGCATTTT.

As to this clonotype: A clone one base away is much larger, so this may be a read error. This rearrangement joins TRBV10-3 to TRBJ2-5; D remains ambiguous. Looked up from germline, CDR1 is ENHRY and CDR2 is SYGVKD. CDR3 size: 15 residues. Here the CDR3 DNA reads TGTGCCATCAGTGAGTCGGCGGCACCCCAAGAGGCCCAGTACTTC. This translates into CAISESAAPQEAQYF.

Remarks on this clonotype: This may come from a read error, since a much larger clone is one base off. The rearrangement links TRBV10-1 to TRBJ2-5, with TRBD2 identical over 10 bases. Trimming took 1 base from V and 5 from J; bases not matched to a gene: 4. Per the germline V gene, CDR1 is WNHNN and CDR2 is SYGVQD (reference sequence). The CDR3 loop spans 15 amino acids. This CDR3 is CASSEFSGGMETQYF. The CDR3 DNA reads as TGCGCCAGCAGTGAGTTTAGCGGGGGGATGGAGACCCAGTACTTC.

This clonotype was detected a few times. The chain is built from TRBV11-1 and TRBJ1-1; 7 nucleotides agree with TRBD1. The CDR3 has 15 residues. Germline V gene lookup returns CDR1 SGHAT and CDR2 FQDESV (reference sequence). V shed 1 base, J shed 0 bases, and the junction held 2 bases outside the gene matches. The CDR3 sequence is CASSLEGQMNTEAFF. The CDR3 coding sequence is TGTGCCAGCAGCTTAGAGGGACAGATGAACACTGAAGCTTTCTTT.

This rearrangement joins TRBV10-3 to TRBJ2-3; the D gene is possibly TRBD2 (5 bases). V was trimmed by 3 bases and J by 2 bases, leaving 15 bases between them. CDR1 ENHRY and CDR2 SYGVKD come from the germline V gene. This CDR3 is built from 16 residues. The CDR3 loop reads CAISETRAVVTDTQYF. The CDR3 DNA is TGTGCCATCAGTGAAACGAGGGCCGTGGTCACAGATACGCAGTATTTT.